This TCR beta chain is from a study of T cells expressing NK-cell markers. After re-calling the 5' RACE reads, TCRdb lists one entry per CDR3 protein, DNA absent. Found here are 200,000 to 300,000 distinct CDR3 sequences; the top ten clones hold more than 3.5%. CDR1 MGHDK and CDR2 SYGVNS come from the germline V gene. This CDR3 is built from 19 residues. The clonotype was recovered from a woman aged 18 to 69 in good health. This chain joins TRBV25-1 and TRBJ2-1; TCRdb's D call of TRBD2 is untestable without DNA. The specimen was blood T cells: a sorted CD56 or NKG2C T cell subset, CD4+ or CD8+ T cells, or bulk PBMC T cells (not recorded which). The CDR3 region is CATSGLAGERGSSYNEQFF.